This TCR beta chain was found in a study of shared clonotypes between healthy human individuals. Study at large: Every donor yielded three CD4 naive, three CD4 memory, two CD8 naive and one CD8 memory plate. Study-wide points: Larger richness was generally estimated for naive than memory subsets.

Here immunoSEQ multiplex PCR was the method, and the copy in TCRdb shows in-frame clones only, minus some. Of millions of clones in the sample, about 92% were seen once. CDR1 is LGHNA and CDR2 is YNFKEQ in the germline V gene. V shed 5 bases, J shed 4 bases, and the junction held 6 bases outside the gene matches. This CDR3 region has 15 residues. There are a few counts of this clone. Its antigen is still unknown. The chain joins TRBV4-2 to TRBJ1-1; 11 positions match TRBD1. The source of this sequence is a man between 18 and 29 years old in good health. Some clones in this sample may be carry-over from other donors' samples. Sequences were obtained from naive CD4+ T cells from PBMCs. Subset reported: CD45RA+ positively selected. The CDR3 sequence: CASSGTGGVVTEAFF. The CDR3 DNA follows: TGTGCCAGCAGCGGGACAGGGGGAGTAGTCACTGAAGCTTTCTTT.